The clone carrying this T cell receptor (beta chain) has more than one count but fewer than ten. Original data processing: Estimation of nucleated cell counts was performed using reference gene primer amplification. The protocol was immunoSEQ multiplex PCR, while the TCRdb copy is restricted to in-frame clones and leaves out a portion. V, J and clone size derive from that table, while D and trimming were established from the DNA sequence. The sample lists 270,000 or so clones, around 86% seen once, with roughly 2.9% in the top ten. V gave up 4 bases and J gave up 7 bases; unmatched junction bases: 13. Germline V CDR1 and CDR2: MDHEN, SYDVKM. The CDR3 is 15 amino acids. This entry is derived from a study of blood T cell repertoires in COVID-19. Overall study: Samples of COVID-19 (acute and convalescent) were obtained from the United States, Italy and Spain. In each case, the material was cDNA or gDNA derived from T cells, B-cell-depleted T cells, or PBMCs.

The TCR was taken from a woman aged 55-69 years with active or convalescent COVID-19. The sequenced sample was peripheral blood. The V and J genes are TRBV28 and TRBJ2-7; 7 nucleotides align to TRBD2. The CDR3 here is CASSSAKGRASEQYF. DNA of the CDR3: TGTGCCAGCAGTTCCGCGAAGGGGAGGGCCTCGGAGCAGTACTTC.